The 12 T cell receptor beta chains reported below all come from one sample, sequenced in a study of glioma-infiltrating T cells after dendritic cell vaccination. The data were produced by immunoSEQ multiplex PCR, yet TCRdb's version contains in-frame clones alone and is incomplete. Counted here are tens of thousands of clones, about 83% occurring once; the ten biggest clones make up roughly 2.9%. This material consisted of blood, taken before dendritic cell vaccination. The receptors stem from a human donor with glioblastoma.

This clone was found a few times. J is TRBJ1-2 and V is TRBV6-5; no firm D call. This CDR3 spans 13 amino acids. The germline V gene has CDR1 MNHEY and CDR2 SVGAGI. The V gene lost 2 bases and the J gene lost 1 base, with 5 bases spanning the gap. In DNA, the CDR3 is TGTGCCAGCAGTTACGGACTTAACTATGGCTACACCTTC. Its translation is CASSYGLNYGYTF.

CDR3 sequence reads: CASSLLPDLNTEAFF. The CDR3 region has the DNA TGCGCCAGCAGCTTGCTGCCGGACTTGAACACTGAAGCTTTCTTT. V gene TRBV5-1 combines with J gene TRBJ1-1; D is undetermined. Trimming left V 1 base short and J 0 bases short, with 10 bases between. CDR3 length: 15 amino acids. The V gene's germline CDR1 is SGHRS and CDR2 YFSETQ. Full variable domain (outside the CDR3, taken from reference TRBV5-1 and TRBJ1-1): KAGVTQTPRYLIKTRGQQVTLSCSPISGHRSVSWYQQTPGQGLQFLFEYFSETQRNKGNFPGRFSGRQFSNSRSEMNVSTLELGDSALYLCASSLLPDLNTEAFFGQGTRLTVV.

The V and J genes are TRBV5-1 and TRBJ1-5; tentatively, D is TRBD1 (5 bases). V gave up 2 bases and J gave up 4 bases, with 13 bases separating them. Germline loops: CDR1 SGHRS, CDR2 YFSETQ. There are 15 residues in the CDR3. The CDR3 coding sequence is TGCGCCAGCAGCTTCGGGGTGGGGGGGAATCAGCCCCAGCATTTT. This gives the protein CASSFGVGGNQPQHF.

This clone was counted once. The rearrangement links TRBV9 to TRBJ2-1; TRBD2 aligns across 7 bases. This CDR3 has 15 amino acids. The ends lost 7 bases at V and 3 bases at J; junction bases unmatched: 10. The germline V gene has CDR1 SGDLS and CDR2 YYNGEE. CDR3 sequence reads: CASGYELADYNEQFF. The CDR3 nucleotides are TGTGCCAGCGGCTATGAGCTAGCGGACTACAATGAGCAGTTCTTC.

This clone was counted a single time. The chain employs TRBV5-1 and TRBJ1-5; 9 positions match TRBD1. V dropped 0 bases and J dropped 3; count of bases not matched to a gene: 4. Germline CDR1 is SGHRS and CDR2 is YFSETQ. This CDR3 region has 16 residues. The CDR3 region has the DNA TGCGCCAGCAGCTTGGAGGGGACAGGGAACAATCAGCCCCAGCATTTT. Protein sequence: CASSLEGTGNNQPQHF.

The chain employs TRBV5-1 and TRBJ2-6; D might be TRBD1 (6 bases). Trimming pared 4 bases from V and 0 bases from J, leaving 11 bases between. The CDR3 loop spans 16 amino acids. Germline CDR1 reads SGHRS; CDR2 reads YFSETQ. The CDR3 sequence: CASSPRTVSGANVLTF. The CDR3 DNA reads as TGCGCCAGCAGCCCAAGGACAGTCTCTGGGGCCAACGTCCTGACTTTC.

This clone came up once. The rearrangement uses TRBV9 and TRBJ2-1; a possible D gene is TRBD2 (6 bases). The CDR3 consists of 17 residues. Germline assignment: CDR1 SGDLS and CDR2 YYNGEE. The V end was cut by 0 bases, the J end by 3 bases, with 16 bases between. The CDR3 loop is CASSVGVAAVLYNEQFF. The CDR3 DNA reads as TGTGCCAGCAGCGTAGGAGTAGCGGCCGTGCTCTACAATGAGCAGTTCTTC.

This clone was observed once. The chain uses TRBV27 and TRBJ1-1; D is unclear. Germline V lookup: CDR1 MNHEY, CDR2 SMNVEV (reference sequence). This CDR3 contains 13 residues. Trimming pared 4 bases from V and 3 bases from J, leaving 9 bases between. The DNA of the CDR3 is TGTGCCAGCAGTTCTTTGAGGGACACTGAAGCTTTCTTT. Translating it yields CASSSLRDTEAFF.

The chain joins TRBV10-2 to TRBJ1-2; 9 bases map to TRBD1. From germline, CDR1 is WSHSY and CDR2 SAAADI. V lost 10 bases to trimming and J lost 4 bases; unmatched junction nucleotides: 10. The length of the CDR3 is 14 residues. CDR3 coding DNA: TGCGCCACCCATCCCCGGGACAGGGCCTATGGCTACACCTTC. This encodes CATHPRDRAYGYTF.

The chain has TRBV5-6 and TRBJ2-3; TRBD2 might be the D (6 bases). This CDR3 is 15 amino acids long. V lost 4 bases and J 5 bases, leaving 17 bases between the germline ends. Germline CDR1 is SGHDT and CDR2 is YYEEEE. The CDR3, as DNA: TGTGCCAGCAGCACAAGAGCGGGCCAGGGAGATACGCAGTATTTT. This codes for CASSTRAGQGDTQYF.

V and J are TRBV29-1 and TRBJ2-7, with D unclear. The germline V and J ends were trimmed by 4 bases and 6 bases, with 10 bases remaining between them. This CDR3 is 11 amino acids long. Germline loops: CDR1 SQVTM, CDR2 ANQGSEA. The CDR3 bases are TGCAGCGTTGCACGCGACTTCGAGCAGTACTTC. Translation: CSVARDFEQYF.

The rearrangement links TRBV19 to TRBJ2-1; possibly TRBD2 for D (5 bases). Germline V gene lookup returns CDR1 LNHDA and CDR2 SQIVND (reference sequence). This CDR3 region has 17 residues. Between the trimmed V and J ends, which lost 3 bases and 0 bases, there was a span of 15 bases. The CDR3 loop reads CASSIPGAASSYNEQFF. The CDR3 region has the DNA TGTGCCAGTAGTATCCCCGGAGCGGCCAGCTCCTACAATGAGCAGTTCTTC.